These 14 T cell receptor beta chains were sequenced from one sample in a study of CD8+CD57+ T cells in acquired aplastic anemia. CDR3 and TCR beta VDJ profiling relied on a genomic DNA template. MiXCR, run by TCRdb on the reads, gives a single entry per CDR3 protein. The sample has about 220,000 distinct CDR3 sequences, roughly 35% seen once. Sequenced sample: sorted CD4+, CD8+, or CD8+CD57+ T cells (not recorded which) from PBMCs. The receptor source for this set is a human donor in good health, serving as a control.

This clonotype was counted ten times or more. The rearrangement links TRBV7-9 to TRBJ2-7; TRBD1 matches at 9 bases. This CDR3 is 17 amino acids long. The J segment lost 2 bases and the V segment lost 0 bases, leaving 8 bases of the junction unmatched. Germline V gene data show CDR1 as SEHNR and CDR2 as FQNEAQ (reference sequence). The CDR3 coding sequence is TGTGCCAGCAGCTTAGCGCTGGGACAGGGATCCCCCTACGAGCAGTACTTC. Its translation is CASSLALGQGSPYEQYF.

This chain connects TRBV15 to TRBJ2-5; the D gene is possibly TRBD1 (6 bases). The CDR3 runs 14 residues. The ends were cut back, 3 bases at V and 2 bases at J, with 10 bases in the middle. CDR1 LNHNV and CDR2 YYDKDF come from the germline V gene (reference sequence). CDR3: CATSSRGQQETQYF. The CDR3 nucleotides read TGTGCCACCAGCAGCAGGGGTCAGCAAGAGACCCAGTACTTC.

Of note for this clonotype: The CDR3 carries no conserved terminal phenylalanine or tryptophan, so it likely arises from a read error. This chain connects TRBV20-1 to TRBJ2-5, with 10 positions matching TRBD1. Unmatched junction bases numbered 3, after V lost 3 bases and J lost 5 bases. Per the germline V gene, CDR1 is DFQATT and CDR2 is SNEGSKA (reference sequence). This CDR3 contains 13 residues. CDR3 nucleotide sequence: TGCAGTGCTAGGACAGGGGGCAGTGAGACCCAGTACGCC. This translates into CSARTGGSETQYA.

This clonotype has at least ten counts. The V call is TRBV14, the J call TRBJ1-4; D is perhaps TRBD1 (5 bases). This CDR3 comprises 15 residues. Germline CDR1 reads SGHDN; CDR2 reads FVKESK. Trimming cost V 8 bases and J 6 bases, with 19 bases left between them. CDR3 region: CASSHGAGSDEKLFF. CDR3 nucleotides: TGTGCCAGCTCCCACGGGGCAGGGAGCGATGAAAAACTGTTTTTT.

This chain links TRBV7-2 with TRBJ2-7, with D unclear. The germline CDR1 and CDR2 sequences are SGHTA and FQGNSA. V gave up 3 bases and J gave up 0 bases, with 6 bases separating them. The CDR3 has 13 residues. The CDR3 sequence is CASSFAFSYEQYF. In nucleotides, the CDR3 is TGTGCCAGCAGCTTTGCCTTCTCCTACGAGCAGTACTTC.

V usage is TRBV5-1 and J usage is TRBJ2-3, with TRBD1 matching 7 bases. The CDR3 runs 14 residues. V trimming: 4 bases; J trimming: 1 base; junction bases outside the gene matches: 3. Germline values: CDR1 SGHRS, CDR2 YFSETQ. The CDR3 nucleotides read TGCGCCAGCAGCACAACAGGGGGCACAGATACGCAGTATTTT. Amino acids: CASSTTGGTDTQYF.

The J gene is TRBJ1-4, the V gene TRBV19; unclear D gene. This CDR3 region has 12 residues. V lost 4 bases, J lost 8 bases, and 8 bases lay in between. CDR1 LNHDA and CDR2 SQIVND come from the germline V gene (reference sequence). Here the CDR3 DNA reads TGTGCCAGTAGTACCGGGGTGGAAAAACTGTTTTTT. Protein sequence: CASSTGVEKLFF.

In this sample, this clonotype turned up a few times. This may stem from a read error, because a much larger clone lies one nucleotide away. V and J are TRBV19 and TRBJ1-2, with TRBD1 matching over 8 bases. The CDR3 loop spans 13 amino acids. CDR1 and CDR2 from the germline V gene are LNHDA and SQIVND (reference sequence). The J segment lost 0 bases and the V segment lost 11 bases, leaving 5 bases of the junction unmatched. The CDR3 sequence: CAGRQGPNYGYTF. The CDR3 region has the DNA TGTGCCGGGAGACAGGGGCCTAACTATGGCTACACCTTC. Full variable domain (rest looked up from reference TRBV19 and TRBJ1-2): DGGITQSPKYLFRKEGQNVTLSCEQNLNHDAMYWYRQDPGQGLRLIYYSQIVNDFQKGDIAEGYSVSREKKESFPLTVTSAQKNPTAFYLCAGRQGPNYGYTFGSGTRLTVV.

The chain recombines TRBV19 with TRBJ1-5; the D is unclear. Between the trimmed V and J ends, which lost 3 bases and 5 bases, there was a span of 5 bases. CDR3 length equals 12 residues. CDR1 and CDR2 from the germline V gene are LNHDA and SQIVND (reference sequence). CDR3 sequence: CASSILYQPQHF. In DNA form, the CDR3 reads TGTGCCAGTAGTATCCTCTATCAGCCCCAGCATTTT.

This clonotype came up many times. The CDR3 DNA sequence: TGTGCCAGCAGCAGGGGGCATGGCGAGCAGTACTTC. Its translation: CASSRGHGEQYF. This sequence joins TRBV5-6 and TRBJ2-7; 7 positions match TRBD1. Germline trimming cut 4 bases from V and 6 bases from J; bases unmatched to any gene: 4. Germline V gives CDR1 SGHDT, CDR2 YYEEEE. The CDR3 spans 12 residues.

This sequence joins TRBV20-1 and TRBJ2-3; TRBD2 matches at 7 bases. CDR3 length equals 15 residues. In germline, CDR1 is DFQATT, CDR2 SNEGSKA (reference sequence). V shed 3 bases, J shed 2 bases, and the junction held 8 bases outside the gene matches. The CDR3 reads CSASWAGLITDTQYF. Here the CDR3 DNA reads TGCAGTGCTAGTTGGGCGGGACTAATCACAGATACGCAGTATTTT.

This clonotype showed up just a few times. This chain links TRBV12-3 or TRBV12-4 with TRBJ2-1, with 10 bases identical to TRBD2. The ends lost 1 base at V and 10 bases at J; junction bases unmatched: 10. The CDR3 has 16 residues. The CDR3 bases are TGTGCCAGCAGTTTAGGGCAGCGGGAGGGCCGTTTCGAGCAGTTCTTC. This translates into CASSLGQREGRFEQFF.

This clonotype was picked up many times. Relative to the germline gene, one junction end is altered; a read error may explain this. CDR3 amino acids: CSAQGASGPHF. The CDR3 coding sequence is TGCAGTGCCCAGGGGGCTAGCGGGCCGCATTTT. The rearrangement uses TRBV20-1 and TRBJ2-3; possibly TRBD1 or TRBD2 for D (8 bases each). The germline V gene has CDR1 DFQATT and CDR2 SNEGSKA (reference sequence). CDR3 length: 11 residues.

This chain uses TRBV10-3 with TRBJ1-5, with D uncertain. The CDR3 spans 15 residues. Trimming pared 5 bases from V and 3 bases from J, leaving 14 bases between. CDR1 and CDR2 from the germline V gene are ENHRY and SYGVKD. The CDR3 DNA reads TGTGCCATCAGTACCCGAGGAGGGAACAATCAGCCCCAGCATTTT. Its protein is CAISTRGGNNQPQHF.